This T cell receptor beta chain appears in the sequencing data of a study of cytomegalovirus exposure and HLA in healthy donors. Overall study results and limits: Owing to their indistinguishability, certain V segments, notably TRBV6-2 and TRBV6-3, were excluded.

Primers: 60 Vbeta forward and 13 Jbeta reverse. Method: immunoSEQ multiplex PCR; TCRdb's copy keeps in-frame clones and lacks some. The sample carries under 150,000 clones, around 81% recorded once. To note about this clone: Its antigen remains unidentified.

The germline V gene encodes CDR1 MNHNS and CDR2 SASEGT. Trimming took 5 bases from V and 2 from J; bases not matched to a gene: 8. This CDR3 comprises 15 residues. The sample taken for sequencing was PBMCs. The TCR originated in a male donor in good health and CMV-seronegative. The chain joins TRBV6-1 to TRBJ2-7; 8 bases line up with TRBD1. Written as DNA, the CDR3 is TGTGCCAGCAGTCAACAGGGGGTGGGTCCCTACGAGCAGTACTTC. Its protein product is CASSQQGVGPYEQYF.